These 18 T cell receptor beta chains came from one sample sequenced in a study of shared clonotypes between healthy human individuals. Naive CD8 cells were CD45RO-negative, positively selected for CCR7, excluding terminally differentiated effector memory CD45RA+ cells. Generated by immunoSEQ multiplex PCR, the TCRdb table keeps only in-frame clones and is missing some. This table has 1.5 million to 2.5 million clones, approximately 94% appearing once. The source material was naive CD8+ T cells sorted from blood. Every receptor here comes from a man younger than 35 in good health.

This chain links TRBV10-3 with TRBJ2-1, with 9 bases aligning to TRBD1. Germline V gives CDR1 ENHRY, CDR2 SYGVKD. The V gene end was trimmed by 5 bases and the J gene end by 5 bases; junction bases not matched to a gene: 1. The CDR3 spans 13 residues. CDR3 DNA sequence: TGTGCCATCAGTCGGACAGGGGACAATGAGCAGTTCTTC. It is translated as CAISRTGDNEQFF.

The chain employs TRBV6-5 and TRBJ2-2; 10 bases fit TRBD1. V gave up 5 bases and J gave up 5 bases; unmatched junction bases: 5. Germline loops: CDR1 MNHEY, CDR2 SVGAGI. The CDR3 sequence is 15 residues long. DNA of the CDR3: TGTGCCAGCAGTCCGACAGGGGGCTTAACCGGGGAGCTGTTTTTT. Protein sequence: CASSPTGGLTGELFF.

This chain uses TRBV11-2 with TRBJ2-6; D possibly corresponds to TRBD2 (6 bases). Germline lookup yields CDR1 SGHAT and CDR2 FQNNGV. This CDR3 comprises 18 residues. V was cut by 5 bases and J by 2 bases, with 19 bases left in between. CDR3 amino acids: CASSPLAGIGAGANVLTF. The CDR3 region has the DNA TGTGCCAGCAGCCCCTTGGCGGGGATAGGAGCTGGGGCCAACGTCCTGACTTTC.

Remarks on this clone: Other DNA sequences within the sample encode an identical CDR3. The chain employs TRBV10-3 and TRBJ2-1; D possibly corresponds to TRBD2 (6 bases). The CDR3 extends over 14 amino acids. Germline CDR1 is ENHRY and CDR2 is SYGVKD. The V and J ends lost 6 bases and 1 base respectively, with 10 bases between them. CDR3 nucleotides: TGTGCCATCAGCGGGAGTGGGTCCTACAATGAGCAGTTCTTC. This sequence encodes CAISGSGSYNEQFF.

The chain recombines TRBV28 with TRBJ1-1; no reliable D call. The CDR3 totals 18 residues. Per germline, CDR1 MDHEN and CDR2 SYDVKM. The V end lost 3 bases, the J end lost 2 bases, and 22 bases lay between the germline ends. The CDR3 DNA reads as TGTGCCAGCAGTTTTCTCAATTCGGGTTGGAGGGTAAACACTGAAGCTTTCTTT. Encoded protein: CASSFLNSGWRVNTEAFF.

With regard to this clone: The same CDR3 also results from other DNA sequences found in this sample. The CDR3 region is CASSATGYEQYF. CDR3 nucleotide sequence: TGTGCCAGCAGTGCGACAGGTTACGAGCAGTACTTC. This chain links TRBV27 with TRBJ2-7; weak D call: TRBD1 (6 bases). CDR1 MNHEY and CDR2 SMNVEV come from the germline V gene (reference sequence). The V gene lost 5 bases and the J gene lost 4 bases, with 9 bases spanning the gap. The CDR3 totals 12 residues.

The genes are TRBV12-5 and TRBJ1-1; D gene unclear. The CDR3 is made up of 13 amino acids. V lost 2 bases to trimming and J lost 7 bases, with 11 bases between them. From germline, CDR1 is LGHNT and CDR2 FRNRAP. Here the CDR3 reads CASGLMSVGEAFF. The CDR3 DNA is TGTGCTAGTGGTTTGATGTCGGTCGGTGAAGCTTTCTTT.

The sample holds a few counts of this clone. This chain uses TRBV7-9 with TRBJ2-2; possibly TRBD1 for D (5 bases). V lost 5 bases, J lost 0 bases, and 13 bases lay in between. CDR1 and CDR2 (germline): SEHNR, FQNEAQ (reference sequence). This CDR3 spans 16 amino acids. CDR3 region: CASSVQAPANTGELFF. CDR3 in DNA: TGTGCCAGCAGCGTACAGGCACCCGCGAACACCGGGGAGCTGTTTTTT.

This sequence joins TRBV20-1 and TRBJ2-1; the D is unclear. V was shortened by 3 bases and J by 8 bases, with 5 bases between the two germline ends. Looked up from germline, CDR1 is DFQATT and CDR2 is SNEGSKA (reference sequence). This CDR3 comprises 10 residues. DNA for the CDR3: TGCAGTGCTAGGGCGTATGAGCAGTTCTTC. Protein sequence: CSARAYEQFF.

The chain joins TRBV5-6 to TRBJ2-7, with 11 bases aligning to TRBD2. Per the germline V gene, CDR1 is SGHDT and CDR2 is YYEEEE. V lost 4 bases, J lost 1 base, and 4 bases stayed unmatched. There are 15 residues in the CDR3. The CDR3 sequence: CASSTSGGRSYEQYF. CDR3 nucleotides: TGTGCCAGCAGCACTAGCGGGGGAAGGTCCTACGAGCAGTACTTC.

The CDR3 sequence is CASSYGQVNQPQHF. The CDR3, as DNA: TGTGCCAGCAGTTACGGGCAGGTCAATCAGCCCCAGCATTTT. The chain uses TRBV6-6 and TRBJ1-5; unclear D gene. Germline V gene lookup returns CDR1 MNHNY and CDR2 SVGAGI (reference sequence). The V and J ends lost 2 bases and 3 bases respectively, with 8 bases between them. The CDR3 covers 14 residues.

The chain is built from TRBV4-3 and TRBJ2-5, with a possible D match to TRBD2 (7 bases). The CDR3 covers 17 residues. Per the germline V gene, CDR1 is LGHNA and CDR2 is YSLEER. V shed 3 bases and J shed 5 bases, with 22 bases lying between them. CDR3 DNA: TGCGCCAGCAGCCAGTCCTTTTCGGGGGGCGAGGGCGAGACCCAGTACTTC. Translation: CASSQSFSGGEGETQYF.

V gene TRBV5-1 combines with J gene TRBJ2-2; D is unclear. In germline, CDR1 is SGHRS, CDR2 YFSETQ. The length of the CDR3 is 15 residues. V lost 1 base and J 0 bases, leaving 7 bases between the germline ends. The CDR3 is CASSLNSANTGELFF. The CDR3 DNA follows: TGCGCCAGCAGCTTGAACAGTGCGAACACCGGGGAGCTGTTTTTT.

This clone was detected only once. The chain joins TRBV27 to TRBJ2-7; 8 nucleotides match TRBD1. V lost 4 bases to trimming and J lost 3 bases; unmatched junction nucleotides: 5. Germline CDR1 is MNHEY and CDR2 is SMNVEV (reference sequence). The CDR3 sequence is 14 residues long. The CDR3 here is CASSSTGAYYEQYF. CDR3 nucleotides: TGTGCCAGCAGTTCGACAGGGGCTTACTACGAGCAGTACTTC.

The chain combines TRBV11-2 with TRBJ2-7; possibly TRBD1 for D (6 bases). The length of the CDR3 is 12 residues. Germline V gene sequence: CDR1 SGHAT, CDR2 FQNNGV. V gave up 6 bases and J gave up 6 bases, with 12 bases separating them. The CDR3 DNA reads TGTGCCAGCAGGGATACAGGGTCCGAGCAGTACTTC. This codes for CASRDTGSEQYF.

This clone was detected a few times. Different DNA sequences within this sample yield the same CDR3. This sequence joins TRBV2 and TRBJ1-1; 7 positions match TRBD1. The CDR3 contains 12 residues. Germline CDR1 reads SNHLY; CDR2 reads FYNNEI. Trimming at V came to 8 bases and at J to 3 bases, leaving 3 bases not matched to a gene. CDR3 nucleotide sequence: TGTGCCAGCTCAACAGGGGACACTGAAGCTTTCTTT. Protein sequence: CASSTGDTEAFF.

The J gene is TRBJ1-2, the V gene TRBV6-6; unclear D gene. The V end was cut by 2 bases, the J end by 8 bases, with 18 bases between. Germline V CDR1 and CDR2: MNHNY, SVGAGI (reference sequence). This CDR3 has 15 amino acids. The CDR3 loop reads CASSYSTSLGEGYTF. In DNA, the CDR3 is TGTGCCAGCAGTTACAGTACGTCCCTCGGTGAGGGCTACACCTTC.

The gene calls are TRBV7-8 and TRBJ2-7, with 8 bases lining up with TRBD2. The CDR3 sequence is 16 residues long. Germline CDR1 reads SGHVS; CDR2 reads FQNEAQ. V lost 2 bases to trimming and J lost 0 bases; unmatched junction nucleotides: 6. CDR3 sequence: CASSLPREGSSYEQYF. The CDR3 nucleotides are TGTGCCAGCAGCTTACCTCGGGAGGGGAGCTCCTACGAGCAGTACTTC.